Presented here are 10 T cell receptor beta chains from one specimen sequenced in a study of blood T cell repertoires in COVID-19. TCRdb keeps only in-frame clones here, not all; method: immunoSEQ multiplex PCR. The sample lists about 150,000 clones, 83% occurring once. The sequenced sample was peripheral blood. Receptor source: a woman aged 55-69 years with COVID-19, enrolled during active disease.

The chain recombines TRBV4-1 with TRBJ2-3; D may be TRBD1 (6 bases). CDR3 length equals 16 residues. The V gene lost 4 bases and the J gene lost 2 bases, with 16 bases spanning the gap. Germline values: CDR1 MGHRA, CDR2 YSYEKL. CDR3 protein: CASSLLRTDLTDTQYF. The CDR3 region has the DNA TGCGCCAGCAGCCTACTCCGGACAGATCTCACAGATACGCAGTATTTT.

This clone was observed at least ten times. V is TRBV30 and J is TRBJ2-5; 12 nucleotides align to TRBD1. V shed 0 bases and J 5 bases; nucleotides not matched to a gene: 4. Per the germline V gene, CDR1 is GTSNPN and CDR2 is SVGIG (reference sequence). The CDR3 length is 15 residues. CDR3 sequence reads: CAWSVGQGARETQYF. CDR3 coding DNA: TGTGCCTGGAGTGTGGGACAGGGGGCACGGGAGACCCAGTACTTC. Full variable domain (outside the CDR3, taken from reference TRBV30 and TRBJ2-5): SQTIHQWPATLVQPVGSPLSLECTVEGTSNPNLYWYRQAAGRGLQLLFYSVGIGQISSEVPQNLSASRPQDRQFILSSKKLLLSDSGFYLCAWSVGQGARETQYFGPGTRLLVL.

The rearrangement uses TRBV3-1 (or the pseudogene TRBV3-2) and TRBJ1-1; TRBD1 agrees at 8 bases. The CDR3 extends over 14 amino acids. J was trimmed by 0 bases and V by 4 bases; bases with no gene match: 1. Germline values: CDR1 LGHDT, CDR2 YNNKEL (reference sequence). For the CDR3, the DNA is TGTGCCAGCAGCCGGACAGGGATGAACACTGAAGCTTTCTTT. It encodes CASSRTGMNTEAFF.

CDR3 nucleotide sequence: TGTGCCAGCACCCGAGGGGACAGGGGGGACTCCAACTATGGCTACACCTTC. Protein product: CASTRGDRGDSNYGYTF. The chain is built from TRBV2 and TRBJ1-2, with 11 positions matching TRBD1. This CDR3 spans 17 amino acids. Germline CDR1 SNHLY, CDR2 FYNNEI. Unmatched junction bases numbered 12, after V lost 7 bases and J lost 2 bases.

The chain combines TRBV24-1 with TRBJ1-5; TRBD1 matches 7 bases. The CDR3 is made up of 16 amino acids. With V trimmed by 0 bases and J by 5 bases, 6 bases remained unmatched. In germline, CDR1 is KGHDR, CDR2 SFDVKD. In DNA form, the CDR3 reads TGTGCCACCAGTGATTTGACAGGGGTGCTTCATCAGCCCCAGCATTTT. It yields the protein CATSDLTGVLHQPQHF.

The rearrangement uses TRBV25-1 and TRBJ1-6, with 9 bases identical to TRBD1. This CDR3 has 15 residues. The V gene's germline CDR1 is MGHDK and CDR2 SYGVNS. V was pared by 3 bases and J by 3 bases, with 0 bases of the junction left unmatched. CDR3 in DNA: TGTGCCAGCAGTGAGACAGGGGGCTATAATTCACCCCTCCACTTT. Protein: CASSETGGYNSPLHF.

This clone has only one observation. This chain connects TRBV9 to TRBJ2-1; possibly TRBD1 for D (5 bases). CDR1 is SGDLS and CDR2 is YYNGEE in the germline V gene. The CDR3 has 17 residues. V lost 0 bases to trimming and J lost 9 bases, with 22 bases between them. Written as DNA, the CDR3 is TGTGCCAGCAGCGTAGCTGGGGCAGGGCTTACAGGCGGTGAGCAGTTCTTC. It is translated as CASSVAGAGLTGGEQFF.

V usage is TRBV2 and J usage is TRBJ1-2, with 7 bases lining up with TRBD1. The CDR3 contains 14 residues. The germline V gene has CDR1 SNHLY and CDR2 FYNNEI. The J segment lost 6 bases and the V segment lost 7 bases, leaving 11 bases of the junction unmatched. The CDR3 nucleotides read TGTGCCAGCAAGATTAAAACAGGGGACGATGGCTACACCTTC. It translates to CASKIKTGDDGYTF.

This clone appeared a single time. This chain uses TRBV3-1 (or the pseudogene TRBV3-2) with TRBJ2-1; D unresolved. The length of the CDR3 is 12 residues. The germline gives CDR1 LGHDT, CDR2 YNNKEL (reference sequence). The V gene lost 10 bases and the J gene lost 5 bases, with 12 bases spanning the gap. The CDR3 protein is CAIRGNNNEQFF. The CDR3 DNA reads TGTGCCATAAGAGGAAATAACAATGAGCAGTTCTTC.

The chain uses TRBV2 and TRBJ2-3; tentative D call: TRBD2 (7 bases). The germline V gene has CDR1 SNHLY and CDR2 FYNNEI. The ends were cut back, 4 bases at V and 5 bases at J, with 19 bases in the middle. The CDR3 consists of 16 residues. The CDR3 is CASSGRGGFVGDTQYF. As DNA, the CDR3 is TGTGCCAGCAGTGGGCGCGGGGGCTTTGTTGGAGATACGCAGTATTTT.